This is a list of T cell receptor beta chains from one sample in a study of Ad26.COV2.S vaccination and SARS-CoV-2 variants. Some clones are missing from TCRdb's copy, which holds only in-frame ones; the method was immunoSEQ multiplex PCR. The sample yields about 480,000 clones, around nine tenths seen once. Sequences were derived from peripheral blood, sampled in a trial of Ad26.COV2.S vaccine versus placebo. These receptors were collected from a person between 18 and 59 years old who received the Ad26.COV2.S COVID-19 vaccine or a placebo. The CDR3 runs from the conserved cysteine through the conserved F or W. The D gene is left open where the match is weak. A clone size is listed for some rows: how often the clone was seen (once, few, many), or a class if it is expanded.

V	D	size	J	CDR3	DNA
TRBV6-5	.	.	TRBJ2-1	CASSWGPRNEQFF	TGTGCCAGCAGTTGGGGTCCCAGGAATGAGCAGTTCTTC
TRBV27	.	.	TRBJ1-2	CASSRDTVYGYTF	TGTGCCAGCAGCCGAGACACGGTCTATGGCTACACCTTC
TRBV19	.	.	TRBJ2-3	CASSWTSTDTQYF	TGTGCCAGTAGTTGGACTAGCACAGATACGCAGTATTTT
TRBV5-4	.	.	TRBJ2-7	CASSLNTGEQYF	TGTGCCAGCAGCTTGAATACAGGCGAGCAGTACTTC
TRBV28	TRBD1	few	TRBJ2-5	CASRRDRGVKGQETQYF	TGTGCCAGCAGGAGGGACAGGGGAGTTAAGGGCCAAGAGACCCAGTACTTC
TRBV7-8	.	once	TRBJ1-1	CASSLAWGREAFF	TGTGCCAGCAGCTTAGCCTGGGGGAGAGAAGCTTTCTTT
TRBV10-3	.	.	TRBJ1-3	CAIGVDSGNTIYF	TGTGCCATCGGTGTGGACTCTGGAAACACCATATATTTT
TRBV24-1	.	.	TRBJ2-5	CATSDTAAGTQETQYF	TGTGCCACCAGTGATACCGCGGCGGGTACACAAGAGACCCAGTACTTC
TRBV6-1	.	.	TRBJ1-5	CASSEASGGYQPQHF	TGTGCCAGCAGTGAGGCCTCCGGGGGATATCAGCCCCAGCATTTT
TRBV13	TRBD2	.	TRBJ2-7	CASSHGRGGGYEQYF	TGTGCCAGCAGCCACGGGCGGGGGGGCGGGTACGAGCAGTACTTC
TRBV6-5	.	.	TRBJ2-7	CASTPAAPLYEQYF	TGTGCCAGCACCCCGGCCGCCCCCTTGTACGAGCAGTACTTC
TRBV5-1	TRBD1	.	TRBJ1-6	CASSLVGDRASPLHF	TGCGCCAGCAGCTTGGTCGGGGACAGGGCTTCACCCCTCCACTTT
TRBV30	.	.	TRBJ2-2	CAWKRFANTGELFF	TGTGCCTGGAAGAGATTCGCGAACACCGGGGAGCTGTTTTTT
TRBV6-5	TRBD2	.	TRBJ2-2	CASSSLAGGAGELFF	TGTGCCAGCAGTTCCTTAGCGGGAGGGGCCGGGGAGCTGTTTTTT
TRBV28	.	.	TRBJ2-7	CASRGTLQYYEQYF	TGTGCCAGCAGAGGGACACTCCAATACTACGAGCAGTACTTC
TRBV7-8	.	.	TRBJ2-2	CASSLGLRGRLAPNTGELFF	TGTGCCAGCAGCTTAGGACTTAGGGGCCGGCTAGCGCCAAACACCGGGGAGCTGTTTTTT
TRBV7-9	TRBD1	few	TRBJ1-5	CASSRLTGTIGSSNQPQHF	TGTGCCAGCAGCCGTCTGACAGGGACGATCGGTAGTAGCAATCAGCCCCAGCATTTT